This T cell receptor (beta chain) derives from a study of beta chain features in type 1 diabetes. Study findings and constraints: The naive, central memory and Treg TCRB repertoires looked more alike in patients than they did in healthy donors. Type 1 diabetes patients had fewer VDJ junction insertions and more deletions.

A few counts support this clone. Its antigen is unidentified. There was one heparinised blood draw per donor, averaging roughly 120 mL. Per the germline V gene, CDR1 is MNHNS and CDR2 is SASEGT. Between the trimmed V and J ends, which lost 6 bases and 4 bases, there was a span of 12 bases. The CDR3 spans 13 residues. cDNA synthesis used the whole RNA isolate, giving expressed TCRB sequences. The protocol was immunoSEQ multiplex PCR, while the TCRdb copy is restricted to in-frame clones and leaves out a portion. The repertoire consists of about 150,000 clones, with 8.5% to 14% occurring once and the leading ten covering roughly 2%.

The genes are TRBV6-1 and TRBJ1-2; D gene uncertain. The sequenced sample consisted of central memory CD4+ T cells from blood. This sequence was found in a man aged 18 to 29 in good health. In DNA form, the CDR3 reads TGTGCCAGCAGATCCGGACGGACCTATGGCTACACCTTC. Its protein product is CASRSGRTYGYTF.